This T cell receptor (beta chain) appears in the sequencing data of a study of early T cells in non-severe SARS-CoV-2 infection. Study context: Sequencing input comprised bulk RNA from unsorted whole blood; chain pairing was not available.

Study-level findings and limits: Matching against VDJdb likely underestimated virus-specific expansions, favoring anti-spike CD8.

Losses at the gene ends were 0 bases for V and 4 bases for J; bases not matched to a gene: 2. There are 16 residues in the CDR3. Germline V gene data show CDR1 as MNHNY and CDR2 as SVGAGI (reference sequence). Unique molecular identifiers were added to individual cDNA molecules. TCRdb ran MiXCR on the 5' RACE reads and lists one entry per CDR3 protein. Of tens of thousands of distinct CDR3 sequences in the sample, around 4% were seen once. This clonotype was seen only a few times. The antigen remains unidentified. This receptor was identified in an adult who was a healthcare worker with PCR-confirmed SARS-CoV-2 infection or an uninfected control (not recorded which). The sequenced material came from whole blood. The gene calls are TRBV6-6 and TRBJ2-6; TRBD1 matches 8 bases. The CDR3 DNA reads as TGTGCCAGCAGTTACTCACAGGGGGTCGGGGCCAACGTCCTGACTTTC. The encoded protein is CASSYSQGVGANVLTF.